What follows are 23 T cell receptor beta chains derived from one specimen sequenced in a study of vaccination and CD4 T cells after COVID-19. Treatment noted: roughly 11-day PBMC culture with coronavirus spike peptide pools or control peptides (ViraFEST assay). For these TCRs, the target antigens are not known. Sequence data for DNA of cultured CD4+ T cells were generated by the Oncomine TCR Beta short-read assay. TCRdb processed the PCR reads anew with MiXCR; each CDR3 protein has one entry. The sample holds under 25,000 distinct CDR3 sequences, 67% seen once. What was sequenced was CD4+ T cells from blood, cultured in vitro. All receptors come from a human donor who had recovered from COVID-19.

The chain employs TRBV7-2 and TRBJ1-5; tentatively, D is TRBD1 (6 bases). The V end lost 5 bases, the J end lost 7 bases, and 15 bases lay between the germline ends. The CDR3 contains 14 residues. Germline assignment: CDR1 SGHTA and CDR2 FQGNSA. CDR3 sequence: CASSPNPGGQPQHF. CDR3 in DNA: TGTGCCAGCAGCCCCAACCCGGGGGGCCAGCCCCAGCATTTT.

The chain is built from TRBV7-2 and TRBJ2-7, with D unclear. Germline V gene data show CDR1 as SGHTA and CDR2 as FQGNSA. V was clipped by 5 bases and J by 1 base, with 6 bases between them. The CDR3 is made up of 12 amino acids. The CDR3 region has the DNA TGTGCCAGCAGCACTATTTCCTACGAGCAGTACTTC. Residues: CASSTISYEQYF.

The chain carries TRBV20-1 and TRBJ1-6; D call uncertain. The length of the CDR3 is 13 residues. Germline loops: CDR1 DFQATT, CDR2 SNEGSKA (reference sequence). V lost 3 bases and J lost 7, with 10 bases in between. The CDR3 bases are TGCAGTGCTAGCGGACTGTCAAATTCACCCCTCCACTTT. Protein product: CSASGLSNSPLHF.

This rearrangement joins TRBV12-3 or TRBV12-4 to TRBJ1-5; possibly TRBD1 for D (5 bases). With 2 bases removed from V and 4 bases from J, the gap between germline ends came to 12 bases. The CDR3 is 15 amino acids. For the CDR3, the DNA is TGTGCCAGCAGTTTAACCCGACAGACTAATCAGCCCCAGCATTTT. Residues: CASSLTRQTNQPQHF.

The rearrangement links TRBV24-1 to TRBJ1-4; D is perhaps TRBD1 (6 bases). Germline-derived CDR1 and CDR2 are KGHDR and SFDVKD. Trimming shortened V by 7 bases and J by 7 bases, and 12 bases separated the two germline ends. The CDR3 extends over 13 amino acids. The CDR3, as DNA: TGTGCCACCAGCTCGACAGGTGTTGAAAAACTGTTTTTT. Encoded protein: CATSSTGVEKLFF.

The chain combines TRBV7-8 with TRBJ1-1, with D unresolved. Germline V gene data show CDR1 as SGHVS and CDR2 as FQNEAQ. Trimming took off 4 bases at V and 2 bases at J, with 11 bases between the two ends. The CDR3 runs to 14 residues. The CDR3 coding sequence is TGTGCCAGCAGCTCCCTTTCCATAAACACTGAAGCTTTCTTT. Translating it yields CASSSLSINTEAFF.

This clonotype was recorded only once. This chain connects TRBV20-1 to TRBJ1-2; D is uncertain. This CDR3 is 14 amino acids long. Germline CDR1 DFQATT, CDR2 SNEGSKA (reference sequence). Trimming shortened V by 0 bases and J by 4 bases, and 12 bases separated the two germline ends. The chain's CDR3 is CSARDQRSSYGYTF. The CDR3 DNA sequence: TGCAGTGCTAGAGATCAAAGGAGCAGCTATGGCTACACCTTC.

This clonotype was seen a handful of times. The rearrangement uses TRBV20-1 and TRBJ1-5; tentative D call: TRBD1 (5 bases). The CDR3 extends over 13 amino acids. Trimming took off 6 bases at V and 3 bases at J, with 12 bases between the two ends. Germline CDR1 reads DFQATT; CDR2 reads SNEGSKA (reference sequence). This chain's CDR3 is CSAPPGVNQPQHF. Here the CDR3 DNA reads TGCAGTGCCCCCCCGGGGGTCAATCAGCCCCAGCATTTT.

V gene TRBV6-5 combines with J gene TRBJ1-2; possibly TRBD1 for D (6 bases). Germline CDR1 is MNHEY and CDR2 is SVGAGI. Trimming stripped 2 bases from V and 2 bases from J, with 9 bases between. The CDR3 spans 14 residues. CDR3 loop: CASSYRGKNYGYTF. The CDR3 nucleotides are TGTGCCAGCAGTTACAGGGGGAAAAACTATGGCTACACCTTC.

The chain recombines TRBV27 with TRBJ1-5; possibly TRBD1 for D (6 bases). In germline, CDR1 is MNHEY, CDR2 SMNVEV (reference sequence). Trimming took off 6 bases at V and 5 bases at J, with 20 bases between the two ends. This CDR3 region has 16 residues. The CDR3 is CASRQDGGLRDQPQHF. The CDR3 DNA reads TGTGCCAGCAGGCAAGATGGGGGGCTGAGAGATCAGCCCCAGCATTTT.

Here the CDR3 reads CASNPGTPGELFF. The CDR3, as DNA: TGTGCCAGCAACCCCGGGACCCCCGGGGAGCTGTTTTTT. The rearrangement links TRBV6-2 or TRBV6-3 to TRBJ2-2; possibly TRBD1 or TRBD2 for D (5 bases each). Deletions cut 7 bases from V and 6 bases from J, with 12 bases between. The CDR3 sequence is 13 residues long. Germline loops: CDR1 MNHEY, CDR2 SVGEGT.

V gene TRBV10-3 combines with J gene TRBJ1-2, with 7 bases that match TRBD1. This CDR3 contains 15 residues. CDR1 is ENHRY and CDR2 is SYGVKD in the germline V gene. Losses at the gene ends were 3 bases for V and 4 bases for J; bases not matched to a gene: 8. The CDR3 nucleotides read TGTGCCATCAGTGATCCGACAGGGACGCTCTATGGCTACACCTTC. Residues: CAISDPTGTLYGYTF.

The rearrangement uses TRBV7-2 and TRBJ1-6, with D uncertain. This CDR3 is 14 amino acids long. The germline V gene encodes CDR1 SGHTA and CDR2 FQGNSA. V dropped 2 bases and J dropped 7 bases, with 9 bases sitting between them. The CDR3 DNA reads as TGTGCCAGCAGCTTAAGACCGAAAAATTCACCCCTCCACTTT. Its protein is CASSLRPKNSPLHF.

This rearrangement joins TRBV27 to TRBJ1-5, with 9 bases that match TRBD1. V trimming: 6 bases; J trimming: 4 bases; junction bases outside the gene matches: 7. The germline gives CDR1 MNHEY, CDR2 SMNVEV (reference sequence). The CDR3 sequence is 15 residues long. The CDR3 reads CASSPGTGWNQPQHF. CDR3 nucleotides: TGTGCCAGCAGCCCGGGGACAGGGTGGAATCAGCCCCAGCATTTT.

V and J are TRBV19 and TRBJ2-7; 7 positions match TRBD2. The end of the DNA fits TRBJ2-5 better, so the J call may be wrong. Per the germline V gene, CDR1 is LNHDA and CDR2 is SQIVND (reference sequence). The CDR3 consists of 14 residues. The CDR3 DNA is TGTGCCAGTAAAATAAGCGGGACTCAAGAGACCCAGTACTTC. It translates to CASKISGTQETQYF.

The V call is TRBV7-6, the J call TRBJ2-2, with D unclear. The CDR3 contains 14 residues. Germline lookup yields CDR1 SGHVS and CDR2 FNYEAQ. The V gene lost 2 bases and the J gene lost 6 bases, with 10 bases spanning the gap. The CDR3 sequence: CASSLSVSAGELFF. CDR3 nucleotides: TGTGCCAGCAGCTTAAGTGTTTCAGCCGGGGAGCTGTTTTTT.

The V gene is TRBV27, the J gene TRBJ1-2; D not certain. The germline V gene has CDR1 MNHEY and CDR2 SMNVEV (reference sequence). V was clipped by 0 bases and J by 5 bases, with 10 bases between them. This CDR3 has 14 residues. The CDR3, as DNA: TGTGCCAGCAGTTTATCTCGCAGGAATTATGGCTACACCTTC. It specifies CASSLSRRNYGYTF.

The table lists this clonotype with a few counts. J is TRBJ1-2 and V is TRBV25-1; the D gene is possibly TRBD1 (5 bases). CDR1 MGHDK and CDR2 SYGVNS come from the germline V gene. V was clipped by 2 bases and J by 3 bases, with 13 bases between them. The CDR3 has 15 residues. The CDR3 DNA is TGTGCCAGCAGTGAACGGGCCCCCAGGGACTATGGCTACACCTTC. Encoded protein: CASSERAPRDYGYTF.

The chain uses TRBV20-1 and TRBJ2-2, with D perhaps matching TRBD1 (6 bases). The germline V and J ends were trimmed by 6 bases and 7 bases, with 15 bases remaining between them. The CDR3 is 13 amino acids. Germline-derived CDR1 and CDR2 are DFQATT and SNEGSKA (reference sequence). Here the CDR3 reads CSANTGYLGELFF. CDR3 bases: TGCAGTGCCAATACAGGGTACCTCGGGGAGCTGTTTTTT.

CDR3 DNA sequence: TGTGCCTGGAGTGTCGGGACTATTAAGCAGTTCTTC. Residues: CAWSVGTIKQFF. This chain links TRBV30 with TRBJ2-1; 7 nucleotides line up with TRBD2. Trimming cost V 0 bases and J 11 bases; bases outside gene matches: 4. CDR1 and CDR2 (germline): GTSNPN, SVGIG (reference sequence). CDR3 length: 12 residues.

This CDR3 is CASSYSGRNTEAFF. The CDR3 DNA sequence: TGTGCCAGCAGTTACTCGGGAAGGAACACTGAAGCTTTCTTT. This rearrangement joins TRBV6-5 to TRBJ1-1, with no clear D. Per germline, CDR1 MNHEY and CDR2 SVGAGI. The CDR3 sequence is 14 residues long. V lost 0 bases to trimming and J lost 1 base, with 6 bases between them.

V gene TRBV5-5 combines with J gene TRBJ1-5; TRBD1 matches 7 bases. V was clipped by 5 bases and J by 0 bases; unmatched bases: 8. CDR1 is SGHKS, CDR2 YYEKEE, per germline (reference sequence). The CDR3 runs to 16 residues. The DNA for the CDR3 is TGTGCCAGCAGGGGGGGACAGATGCATAGCAATCAGCCCCAGCATTTT. Amino acids: CASRGGQMHSNQPQHF.

This clonotype was detected once. V and J are TRBV6-1 and TRBJ1-2, with TRBD1 matching 8 bases. The junction had 8 bases not matched to a gene; V was cut back by 6 bases and J by 8 bases. Germline assignment: CDR1 MNHNS and CDR2 SASEGT. CDR3 length: 13 amino acids. Written as DNA, the CDR3 is TGTGCCAGCAGCCGGACAGGGAATCGGGGCTACACCTTC. It translates to CASSRTGNRGYTF.